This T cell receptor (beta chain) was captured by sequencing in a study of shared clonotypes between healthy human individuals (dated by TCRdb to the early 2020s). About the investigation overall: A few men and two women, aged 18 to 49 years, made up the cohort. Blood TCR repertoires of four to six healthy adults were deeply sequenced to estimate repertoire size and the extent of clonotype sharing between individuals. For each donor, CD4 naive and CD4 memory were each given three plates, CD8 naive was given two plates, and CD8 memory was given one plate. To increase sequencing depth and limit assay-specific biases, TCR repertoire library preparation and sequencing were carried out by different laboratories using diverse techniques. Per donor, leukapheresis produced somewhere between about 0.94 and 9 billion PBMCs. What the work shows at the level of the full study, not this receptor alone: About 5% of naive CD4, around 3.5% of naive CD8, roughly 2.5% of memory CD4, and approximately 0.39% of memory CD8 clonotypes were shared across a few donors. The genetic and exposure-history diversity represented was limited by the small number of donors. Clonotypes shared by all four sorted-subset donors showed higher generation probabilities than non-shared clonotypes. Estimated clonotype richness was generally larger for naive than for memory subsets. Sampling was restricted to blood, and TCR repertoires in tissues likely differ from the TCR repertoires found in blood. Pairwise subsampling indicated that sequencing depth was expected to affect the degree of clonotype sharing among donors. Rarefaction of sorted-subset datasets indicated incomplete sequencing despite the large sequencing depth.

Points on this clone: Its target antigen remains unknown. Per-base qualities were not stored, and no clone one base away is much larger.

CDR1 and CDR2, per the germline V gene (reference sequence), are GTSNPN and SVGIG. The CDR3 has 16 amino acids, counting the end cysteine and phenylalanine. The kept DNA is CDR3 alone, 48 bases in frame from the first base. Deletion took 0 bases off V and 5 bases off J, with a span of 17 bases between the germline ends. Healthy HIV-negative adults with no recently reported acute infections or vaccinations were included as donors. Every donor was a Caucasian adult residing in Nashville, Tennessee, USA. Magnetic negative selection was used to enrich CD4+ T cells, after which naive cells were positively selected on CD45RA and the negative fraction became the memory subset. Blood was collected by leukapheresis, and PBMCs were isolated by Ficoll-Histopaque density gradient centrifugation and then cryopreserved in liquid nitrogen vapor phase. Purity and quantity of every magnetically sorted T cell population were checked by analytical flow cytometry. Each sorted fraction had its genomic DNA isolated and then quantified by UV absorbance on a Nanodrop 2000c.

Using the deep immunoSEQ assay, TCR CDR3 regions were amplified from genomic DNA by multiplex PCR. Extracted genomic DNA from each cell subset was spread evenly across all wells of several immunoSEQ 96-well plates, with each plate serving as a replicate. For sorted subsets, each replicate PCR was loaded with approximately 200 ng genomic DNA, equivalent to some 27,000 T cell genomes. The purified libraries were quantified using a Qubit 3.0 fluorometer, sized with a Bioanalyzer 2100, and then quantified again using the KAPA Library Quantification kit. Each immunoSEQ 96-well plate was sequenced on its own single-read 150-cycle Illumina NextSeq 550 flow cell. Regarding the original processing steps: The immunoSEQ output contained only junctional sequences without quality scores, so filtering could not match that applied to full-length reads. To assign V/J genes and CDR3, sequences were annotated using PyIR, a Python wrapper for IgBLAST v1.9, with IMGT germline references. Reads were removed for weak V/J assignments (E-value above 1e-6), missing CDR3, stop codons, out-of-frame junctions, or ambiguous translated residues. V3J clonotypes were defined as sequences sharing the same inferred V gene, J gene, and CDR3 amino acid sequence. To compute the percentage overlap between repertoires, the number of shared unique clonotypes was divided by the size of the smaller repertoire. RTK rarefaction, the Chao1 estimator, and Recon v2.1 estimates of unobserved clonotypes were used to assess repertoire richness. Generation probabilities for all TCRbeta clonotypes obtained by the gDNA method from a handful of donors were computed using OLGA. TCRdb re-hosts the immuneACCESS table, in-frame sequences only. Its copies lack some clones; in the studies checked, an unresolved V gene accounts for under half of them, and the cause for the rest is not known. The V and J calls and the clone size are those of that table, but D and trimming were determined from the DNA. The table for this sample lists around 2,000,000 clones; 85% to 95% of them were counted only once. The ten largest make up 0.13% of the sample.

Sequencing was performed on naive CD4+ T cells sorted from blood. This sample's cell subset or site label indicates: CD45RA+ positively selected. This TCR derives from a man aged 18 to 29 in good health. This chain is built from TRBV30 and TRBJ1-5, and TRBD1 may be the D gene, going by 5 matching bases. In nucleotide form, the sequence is TGTGCCTGGAGTGTAGGGGTAATCAGGGAGGATCAGCCCCAGCATTTT. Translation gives CAWSVGVIREDQPQHF. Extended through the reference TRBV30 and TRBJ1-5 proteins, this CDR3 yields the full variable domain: SQTIHQWPATLVQPVGSPLSLECTVEGTSNPNLYWYRQAAGRGLQLLFYSVGIGQISSEVPQNLSASRPQDRQFILSSKKLLLSDSGFYLCAWSVGVIREDQPQHFGDGTRLSIL.